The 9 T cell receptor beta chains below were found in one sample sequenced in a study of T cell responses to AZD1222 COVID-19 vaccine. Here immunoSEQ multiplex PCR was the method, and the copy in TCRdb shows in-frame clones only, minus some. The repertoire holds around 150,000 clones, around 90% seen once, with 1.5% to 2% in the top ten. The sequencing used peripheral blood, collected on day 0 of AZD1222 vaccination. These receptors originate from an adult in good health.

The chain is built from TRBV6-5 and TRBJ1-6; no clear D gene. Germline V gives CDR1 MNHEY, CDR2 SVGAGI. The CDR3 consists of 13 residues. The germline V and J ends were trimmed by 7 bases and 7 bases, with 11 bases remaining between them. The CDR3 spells CASTEGRNSPLHF. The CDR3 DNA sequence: TGTGCCAGCACCGAGGGCCGCAATTCACCCCTCCACTTT.

The CDR3 spells CASSLEPITEAFF. The CDR3 DNA is TGTGCCAGCAGCTTAGAGCCGATCACTGAAGCTTTCTTT. J is TRBJ1-1 and V is TRBV7-9; no firm D call. Trimming cost V 1 base and J 4 bases, with 7 bases left between them. The germline V gene has CDR1 SEHNR and CDR2 FQNEAQ (reference sequence). This CDR3 comprises 13 residues.

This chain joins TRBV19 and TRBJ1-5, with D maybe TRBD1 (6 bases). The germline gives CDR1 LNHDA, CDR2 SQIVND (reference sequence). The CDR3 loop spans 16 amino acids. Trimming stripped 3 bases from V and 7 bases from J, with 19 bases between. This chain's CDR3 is CASSIAGGGAPQPQHF. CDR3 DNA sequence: TGTGCCAGTAGTATTGCGGGTGGGGGCGCACCCCAGCCCCAGCATTTT.

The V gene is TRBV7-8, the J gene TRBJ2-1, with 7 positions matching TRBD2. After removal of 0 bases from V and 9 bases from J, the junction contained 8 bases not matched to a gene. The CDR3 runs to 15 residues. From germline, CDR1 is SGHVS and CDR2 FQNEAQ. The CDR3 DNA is TGTGCCAGCAGCTTAGCGGTCCAGGGCGGGGGTGAGCAGTTCTTC. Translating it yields CASSLAVQGGGEQFF.

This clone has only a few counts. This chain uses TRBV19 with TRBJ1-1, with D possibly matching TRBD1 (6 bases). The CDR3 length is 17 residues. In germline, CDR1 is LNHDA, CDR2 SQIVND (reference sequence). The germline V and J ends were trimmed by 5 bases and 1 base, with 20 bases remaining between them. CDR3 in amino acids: CASSVPRDIKENTEAFF. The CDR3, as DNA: TGTGCCAGTAGTGTACCCCGGGACATAAAAGAGAACACTGAAGCTTTCTTT.

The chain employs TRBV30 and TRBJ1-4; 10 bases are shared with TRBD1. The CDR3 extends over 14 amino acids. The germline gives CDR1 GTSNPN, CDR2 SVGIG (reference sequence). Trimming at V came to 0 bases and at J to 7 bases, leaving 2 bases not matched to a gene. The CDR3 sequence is CAWSVGTGAEKLFF. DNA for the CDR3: TGTGCCTGGAGTGTCGGGACAGGGGCTGAAAAACTGTTTTTT. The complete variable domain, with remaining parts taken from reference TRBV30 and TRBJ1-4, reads SQTIHQWPATLVQPVGSPLSLECTVEGTSNPNLYWYRQAAGRGLQLLFYSVGIGQISSEVPQNLSASRPQDRQFILSSKKLLLSDSGFYLCAWSVGTGAEKLFFGSGTQLSVL.

CDR3 sequence reads: CASSLLRNSDTEAFF. CDR3 DNA: TGTGCCAGCAGTTTACTGCGCAATTCGGACACTGAAGCTTTCTTT. The chain combines TRBV28 with TRBJ1-1; unclear D gene. Trimming removed 2 bases at V and 3 bases at J, with 13 bases between. The CDR3 has 15 residues. In germline, CDR1 is MDHEN, CDR2 SYDVKM.

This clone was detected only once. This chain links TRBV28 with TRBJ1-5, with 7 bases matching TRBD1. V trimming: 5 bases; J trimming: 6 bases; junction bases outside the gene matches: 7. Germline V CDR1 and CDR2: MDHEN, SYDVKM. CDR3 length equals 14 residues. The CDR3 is CASSLRQGVQPQHF. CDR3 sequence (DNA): TGTGCCAGCAGTCTCCGACAGGGTGTTCAGCCCCAGCATTTT.

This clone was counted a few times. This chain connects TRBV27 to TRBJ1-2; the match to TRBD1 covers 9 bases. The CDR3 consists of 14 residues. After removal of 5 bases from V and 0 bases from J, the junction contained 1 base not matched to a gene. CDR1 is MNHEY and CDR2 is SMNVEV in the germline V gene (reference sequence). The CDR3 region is CASSGDRANYGYTF. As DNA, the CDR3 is TGTGCCAGCAGTGGGGACAGGGCTAACTATGGCTACACCTTC.